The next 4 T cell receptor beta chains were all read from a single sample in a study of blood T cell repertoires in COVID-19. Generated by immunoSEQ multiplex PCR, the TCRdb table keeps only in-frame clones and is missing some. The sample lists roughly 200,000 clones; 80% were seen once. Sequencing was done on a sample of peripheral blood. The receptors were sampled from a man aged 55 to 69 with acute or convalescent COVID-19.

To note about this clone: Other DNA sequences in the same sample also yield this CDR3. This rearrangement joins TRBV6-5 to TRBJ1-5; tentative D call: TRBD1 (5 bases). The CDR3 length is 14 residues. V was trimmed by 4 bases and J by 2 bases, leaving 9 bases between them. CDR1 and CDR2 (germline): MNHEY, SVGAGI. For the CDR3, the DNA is TGTGCCAGCAGTTCCCGGGGGGGCAATCAGCCCCAGCATTTT. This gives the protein CASSSRGGNQPQHF.

The CDR3 is CASSNTGAGQGGGEQYF. For the CDR3, the DNA is TGTGCCAGCAGTAACACGGGAGCCGGTCAGGGGGGTGGCGAGCAGTACTTC. The genes are TRBV25-1 and TRBJ2-7, with D possibly being TRBD1 (7 bases). V gave up 5 bases and J gave up 6 bases, with 26 bases separating them. CDR1 and CDR2 (germline): MGHDK, SYGVNS. The length of the CDR3 is 17 residues.

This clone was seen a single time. CDR3 region: CASSVQGAEEKLFF. The CDR3 region has the DNA TGTGCCAGCAGCGTTCAGGGGGCTGAAGAAAAACTGTTTTTT. The J gene is TRBJ1-4, the V gene TRBV7-9; TRBD1 matches at 8 bases. V was clipped by 5 bases and J by 8 bases; unmatched bases: 7. Per germline, CDR1 SEHNR and CDR2 FQNEAQ (reference sequence). The length of the CDR3 is 14 residues.

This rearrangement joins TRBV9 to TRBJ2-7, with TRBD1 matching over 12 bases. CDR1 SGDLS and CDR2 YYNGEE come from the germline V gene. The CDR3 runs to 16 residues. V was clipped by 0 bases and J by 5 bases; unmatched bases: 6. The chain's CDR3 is CASSVGPGQGADEQYF. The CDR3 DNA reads TGTGCCAGCAGCGTAGGTCCGGGACAGGGGGCGGACGAGCAGTACTTC.